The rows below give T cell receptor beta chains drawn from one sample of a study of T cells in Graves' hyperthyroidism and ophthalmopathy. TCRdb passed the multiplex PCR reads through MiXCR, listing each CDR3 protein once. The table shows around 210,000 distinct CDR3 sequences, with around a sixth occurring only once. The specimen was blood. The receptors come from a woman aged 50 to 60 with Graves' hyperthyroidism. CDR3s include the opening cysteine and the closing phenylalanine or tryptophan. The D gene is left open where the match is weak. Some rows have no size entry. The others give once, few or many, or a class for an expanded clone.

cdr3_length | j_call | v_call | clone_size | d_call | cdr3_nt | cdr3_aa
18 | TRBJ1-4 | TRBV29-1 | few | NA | TGCAGCGTAGCACCCAGACTGGCTGCGTTTGGGTCTTATGAAAAACTGTTTTTT | CSVAPRLAAFGSYEKLFF
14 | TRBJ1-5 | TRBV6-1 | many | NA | TGTGCCAGCAGTAAAGGACATTTCAATCAGCCCCAGCATTTT | CASSKGHFNQPQHF
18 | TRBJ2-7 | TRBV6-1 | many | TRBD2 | TGTGCCAGCAGTTACGGAGGACTAGCGGGAGGTGGCGGGGACGAGCAGTACTTC | CASSYGGLAGGGGDEQYF
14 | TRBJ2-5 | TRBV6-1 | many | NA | TGTGCCAGCAGTGAAGCTGCGGGCCCGGGGCCCCAGTACTTC | CASSEAAGPGPQYF
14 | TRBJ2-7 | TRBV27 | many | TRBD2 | TGTGCCAGCAGGGGGACGGCTAGCGGGTACGAGCAGTACTTC | CASRGTASGYEQYF
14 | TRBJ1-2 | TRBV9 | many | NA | TGTGCCAGCAGCGCGGACCCGCTAGGCTATGGCTACACCTTC | CASSADPLGYGYTF
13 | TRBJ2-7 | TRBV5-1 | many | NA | TGCGCCAGCAGAACAGGAGGATCCTACGAGCAGTACTTC | CASRTGGSYEQYF
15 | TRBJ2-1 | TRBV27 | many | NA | TGTGCCAGCAGTAGAGAGGGACAAAGGCACAATGAGCAGTTCTTC | CASSREGQRHNEQFF
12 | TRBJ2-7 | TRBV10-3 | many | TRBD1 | TGTGCCACCCGGGACAGGGTTTCCGAGCAGTACTTC | CATRDRVSEQYF
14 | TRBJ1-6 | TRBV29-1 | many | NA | TGCAGCGCTGTTTTTACGGGGCTTAATTCACCCCTCCACTTT | CSAVFTGLNSPLHF
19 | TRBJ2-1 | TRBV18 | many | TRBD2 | TGTGCCAGCTCACCACCCGCGACTAGCGGGATTAGCTCCTACAATGAGCAGTTCTTC | CASSPPATSGISSYNEQFF
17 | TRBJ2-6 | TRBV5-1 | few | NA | TGCGCCAGCAGCCCCCACGGGGTGAGCTCTGGGGCCAACGTCCTGACTTTC | CASSPHGVSSGANVLTF
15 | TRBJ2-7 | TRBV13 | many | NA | TGTGCCAGCAGCTTAGTCGGGACAAGTAACTACGAGCAGTACTTC | CASSLVGTSNYEQYF
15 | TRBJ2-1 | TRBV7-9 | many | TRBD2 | TGTGCCAGCAGCTCCAGGGGACTAGCGGACAATGAGCAGTTCTTC | CASSSRGLADNEQFF
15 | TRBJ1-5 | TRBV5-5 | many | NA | TGTGCCAGCACATTACAGGTGGGCGGCAATCAGCCCCAGCATTTT | CASTLQVGGNQPQHF
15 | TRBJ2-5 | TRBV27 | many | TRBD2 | TGTGCCAGCAGTTCACATAGCGGGTCAAAAGAGACCCAGTACTTC | CASSSHSGSKETQYF
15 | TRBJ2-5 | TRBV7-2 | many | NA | TGTGCCAGCAGCACTAGCCCGGGCAGACAAGAGACCCAGTACTTC | CASSTSPGRQETQYF
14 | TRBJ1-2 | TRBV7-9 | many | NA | TGTGCCAGCAGCTCGTCGACAGGAATGAGAGGCTACACCTTC | CASSSSTGMRGYTF
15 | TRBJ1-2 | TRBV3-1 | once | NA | TGTGCCAGCAGCCCTCCCCGGGGGCCCGGCTATGGCTACACCTTC | CASSPPRGPGYGYTF
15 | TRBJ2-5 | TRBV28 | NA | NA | TGTGCCAGCAGTTCTACAGGGGGCGGGGGGGAGACCCAGTACTTC | CASSSTGGGGETQYF
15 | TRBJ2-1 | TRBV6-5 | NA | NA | TGTGCCAGCAGTTACGGGGATTACTCCTACAATGAGCAGTTCTTC | CASSYGDYSYNEQFF
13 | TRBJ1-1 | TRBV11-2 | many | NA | TGTGCCAGCAGCTTAGGGGGGGGGGTGCAAGCTTTCTTT | CASSLGGGVQAFF
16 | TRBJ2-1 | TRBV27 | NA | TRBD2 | TGTGCCAGCAGTACACCAGCGGGGGGCTCCTACAATGAGCAGTTCTTC | CASSTPAGGSYNEQFF
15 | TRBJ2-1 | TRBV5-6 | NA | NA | TGTGCCAGCAGCTTCCGGGCCCCCCACGCGGGTGAGCAGTTCTTC | CASSFRAPHAGEQFF
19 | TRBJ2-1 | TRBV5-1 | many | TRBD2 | TGCGCCAGCAGCTTGGGACTAGCGGGAGTGGGAAGCTCCTACAATGAGCAGTTCTTC | CASSLGLAGVGSSYNEQFF
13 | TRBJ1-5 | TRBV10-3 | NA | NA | TGTGCCATCAAGGGGGGGACAAATCAGCCCCAGCATTTT | CAIKGGTNQPQHF
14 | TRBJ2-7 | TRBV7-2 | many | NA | TGTGCCAGCAGCTCCTCTGGGGCGCGGAACGAGCAGTACTTC | CASSSSGARNEQYF
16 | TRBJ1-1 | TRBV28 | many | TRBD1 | TGTGCCAGCAGTCTCGGGACAGGAGGAAGGTACACTGAAGCTTTCTTT | CASSLGTGGRYTEAFF
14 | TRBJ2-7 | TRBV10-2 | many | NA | TGCGCCAGCAGTGTAGGACTCCTTGGATACGAGCAGTACTTC | CASSVGLLGYEQYF